These 27 T cell receptor beta chains share one sample of origin, sequenced in a study of shared clonotypes between healthy human individuals. Profiled with immunoSEQ multiplex PCR; TCRdb holds only in-frame clones, not every one. The profile shows approximately 100,000 clones, around two thirds of them singletons. The sample taken for sequencing was memory CD8+ T cells sorted from blood. Described subset: CD45RO+ cells pooled with CCR7-negative TemRA cells. The receptors originated from a man aged 25 to 40 in good health.

The chain couples TRBV7-2 to TRBJ1-5; D gene ambiguous. The germline V and J ends were trimmed by 1 base and 4 bases, with 8 bases remaining between them. Germline V gives CDR1 SGHTA, CDR2 FQGNSA. This CDR3 region has 14 residues. CDR3 sequence: CASSLGLINQPQHF. CDR3 DNA: TGTGCCAGCAGCTTAGGGCTGATAAATCAGCCCCAGCATTTT. Filled out from reference TRBV7-2 and TRBJ1-5, the complete variable domain reads GAGVSQSPSNKVTEKGKDVELRCDPISGHTALYWYRQSLGQGLEFLIYFQGNSAPDKSGLPSDRFSAERTGGSVSTLTIQRTQQEDSAVYLCASSLGLINQPQHFGDGTRLSIL.

The rearrangement uses TRBV10-3 and TRBJ1-5; TRBD1 is a possible D gene (5 bases). Trimming shortened V by 2 bases and J by 0 bases, and 8 bases separated the two germline ends. The CDR3 spans 15 residues. CDR1 is ENHRY, CDR2 SYGVKD, per germline. CDR3 loop: CAISEVGGSNQPQHF. The CDR3 coding sequence is TGTGCCATCAGTGAGGTGGGGGGTAGCAATCAGCCCCAGCATTTT.

The chain uses TRBV5-1 and TRBJ2-3; no firm D call. The V gene's germline CDR1 is SGHRS and CDR2 YFSETQ. The CDR3 runs 13 residues. Trimming removed 3 bases at V and 10 bases at J, with 15 bases between. The CDR3 sequence: CASSSLRPTPQYF. CDR3 DNA sequence: TGCGCCAGCAGCTCCCTCCGGCCGACCCCGCAGTATTTT.

The V call is TRBV4-2, the J call TRBJ1-3; no reliable D call. The CDR3 length is 15 residues. CDR1 is LGHNA and CDR2 is YNFKEQ in the germline V gene. Trimming took off 1 base at V and 4 bases at J, with 11 bases between the two ends. The CDR3 nucleotides read TGTGCCAGCAGCCAAGGGATAGGTCCAGGAAACACCATATATTTT. As protein: CASSQGIGPGNTIYF.

CDR3 sequence (DNA): TGTGCCAGTAGTACCTACACTAGCACAGATACGCAGTATTTT. It yields the protein CASSTYTSTDTQYF. The rearrangement links TRBV19 to TRBJ2-3; D is unresolved. V lost 4 bases and J lost 0, with 8 bases in between. The CDR3 length is 14 residues. The germline V gene has CDR1 LNHDA and CDR2 SQIVND (reference sequence).

J is TRBJ2-1 and V is TRBV7-8; D remains unclear. Germline CDR1 reads SGHVS; CDR2 reads FQNEAQ. The CDR3 covers 16 residues. Trimming pared 4 bases from V and 0 bases from J, leaving 13 bases between. CDR3 bases: TGTGCCAGCAGCTATGGACCCGTTAGCTCCTACAATGAGCAGTTCTTC. Encoded protein: CASSYGPVSSYNEQFF.

This clone was seen ten or more times. The sample holds other DNA sequences that translate to the same CDR3. V usage is TRBV28 and J usage is TRBJ2-7, with TRBD1 identical over 7 bases. The germline V gene has CDR1 MDHEN and CDR2 SYDVKM. The J segment lost 4 bases and the V segment lost 4 bases, leaving 7 bases of the junction unmatched. This CDR3 has 14 amino acids. The CDR3 coding sequence is TGTGCCAGCAGTTCCGGGACAGCACTATACGAGCAGTACTTC. Protein product: CASSSGTALYEQYF.

There are many counts of this clone. This chain uses TRBV7-9 with TRBJ2-1; TRBD2 matches at 8 bases. The trim removed 2 bases at V and 4 bases at J, leaving 10 bases unmatched. The CDR3 spans 17 residues. Looked up from germline, CDR1 is SEHNR and CDR2 is FQNEAQ (reference sequence). The CDR3 sequence: CASSLRPGGRQYNEQFF. The CDR3 DNA reads as TGTGCCAGCAGCTTACGGCCCGGCGGGAGGCAATACAATGAGCAGTTCTTC.

V and J are TRBV7-6 and TRBJ2-5; weak D call: TRBD2 (6 bases). V lost 1 base, J lost 4 bases, and 19 bases lay in between. Germline loops: CDR1 SGHVS, CDR2 FNYEAQ. The CDR3 has 17 residues. CDR3 region: CASSLGVGLGGVETQYF. CDR3 DNA: TGTGCCAGCAGCTTAGGGGTCGGATTGGGCGGGGTAGAGACCCAGTACTTC. The full variable domain, in which reference TRBV7-6 and TRBJ2-5 provide the parts outside the CDR3, is GAGVSQSPRYKVTKRGQDVALRCDPISGHVSLYWYRQALGQGPEFLTYFNYEAQQDKSGLPNDRFSAERPEGSISTLTIQRTEQRDSAMYRCASSLGVGLGGVETQYFGPGTRLLVL.

This CDR3 reads CASSLDEAGLYSGRLADTQYF. The CDR3 bases are TGTGCCAGCAGCTTAGATGAGGCAGGTCTTTATAGCGGGAGGTTGGCAGATACGCAGTATTTT. J is TRBJ2-3 and V is TRBV7-8, with 10 bases fitting TRBD2. This CDR3 contains 21 residues. Germline V gene data show CDR1 as SGHVS and CDR2 as FQNEAQ. J gave up 4 bases and V 1 base, and 20 bases lay outside the gene matches.

The chain combines TRBV6-1 with TRBJ2-5, with 7 positions matching TRBD1. The V and J ends lost 6 bases and 3 bases, in that order; junction bases with no gene match: 7. The CDR3 totals 14 residues. The V gene's germline CDR1 is MNHNS and CDR2 SASEGT. The chain's CDR3 is CASSLDRVEETQYF. In DNA form, the CDR3 reads TGTGCCAGCAGCCTCGACAGGGTGGAAGAGACCCAGTACTTC.

The V gene is TRBV9, the J gene TRBJ2-4; 7 positions match TRBD1. The J segment lost 9 bases and the V segment lost 3 bases, leaving 6 bases of the junction unmatched. The CDR3 spans 13 residues. Germline V gene data show CDR1 as SGDLS and CDR2 as YYNGEE. CDR3 bases: TGTGCCAGCAGCGCGGGACAGTTAGCCATTCAGTACTTC. This codes for CASSAGQLAIQYF.

This chain links TRBV28 with TRBJ2-5, with 10 bases lining up with TRBD2. The CDR3 runs to 17 residues. The ends lost 5 bases at V and 2 bases at J; junction bases unmatched: 11. Germline V CDR1 and CDR2: MDHEN, SYDVKM. The CDR3 DNA reads TGTGCCAGCAGTCGCGATATGACTAGCGGGTTACAAGAGACCCAGTACTTC. Translation gives CASSRDMTSGLQETQYF.

The chain has TRBV18 and TRBJ1-1, with unresolved D. The germline V gene encodes CDR1 KGHSH and CDR2 LQKENI. The V and J ends lost 3 bases and 5 bases respectively, with 16 bases between them. This CDR3 has 15 amino acids. CDR3 sequence (DNA): TGTGCCAGCTCACCTCCGGGGAGGGTGTCGACTGAAGCTTTCTTT. Translation gives CASSPPGRVSTEAFF.

Regarding this clone: This may arise from a read error, as a much more abundant clone is one base away. This chain uses TRBV27 with TRBJ2-6, with D perhaps matching TRBD2 (6 bases). Germline loops: CDR1 MNHEY, CDR2 SMNVEV (reference sequence). The CDR3 covers 16 residues. The CDR3 reads CTSSLVGGSGANVLTF. As DNA, the CDR3 is TGTACCAGCAGTTTGGTCGGGGGCTCTGGGGCCAACGTCCTGACTTTC.

This sequence joins TRBV2 and TRBJ1-2, with D uncertain. This CDR3 is built from 16 residues. Germline V gene sequence: CDR1 SNHLY, CDR2 FYNNEI. V was clipped by 9 bases and J by 0 bases, with 20 bases between them. The CDR3 loop is CASNTPDTSSNYGYTF. The CDR3 DNA reads as TGTGCCAGTAACACTCCTGACACCTCCTCTAACTATGGCTACACCTTC.

This chain links TRBV28 with TRBJ1-4, with D tentatively TRBD1 (5 bases). V was pared by 4 bases and J by 8 bases, with 11 bases between. The CDR3 consists of 13 residues. Germline CDR1 is MDHEN and CDR2 is SYDVKM. The CDR3 DNA follows: TGTGCCAGCAGTTCCCTCGGGGCGGAAAAACTGTTTTTT. Its protein is CASSSLGAEKLFF.

J is TRBJ1-3 and V is TRBV11-2; D remains unclear. The CDR3 is made up of 14 amino acids. V dropped 0 bases and J dropped 5 bases, with 8 bases sitting between them. Germline CDR1 is SGHAT and CDR2 is FQNNGV. In nucleotides, the CDR3 is TGTGCCAGCAGCTTAGAGCCCAGAAGAAACACCATATATTTT. Protein sequence: CASSLEPRRNTIYF.

The chain has TRBV28 and TRBJ2-1, with D possibly matching TRBD1 (6 bases). From germline, CDR1 is MDHEN and CDR2 SYDVKM. Between the trimmed V and J ends, which lost 5 bases and 7 bases, there was a span of 30 bases. The CDR3 runs 19 residues. The DNA of the CDR3 is TGTGCCAGCAGTCCTCGACAGGTTGGCGCCGCTCCTTTAGTGAATGAGCAGTTCTTC. As protein: CASSPRQVGAAPLVNEQFF.

The chain has TRBV6-1 and TRBJ1-2; D is unclear. CDR3 size: 14 residues. The V and J ends lost 6 bases and 4 bases respectively, with 15 bases between them. CDR1 and CDR2 from the germline V gene are MNHNS and SASEGT. DNA for the CDR3: TGTGCCAGCAGGACGGGGATTCAACTCTATGGCTACACCTTC. Amino acids: CASRTGIQLYGYTF.

This chain links TRBV7-8 with TRBJ1-1; D unresolved. The CDR3 is made up of 13 amino acids. The germline V gene has CDR1 SGHVS and CDR2 FQNEAQ. V gave up 7 bases and J gave up 4 bases, with 13 bases separating them. CDR3 amino acids: CASNLAPGTEAFF. In nucleotides, the CDR3 is TGTGCCAGCAACCTGGCCCCGGGCACTGAAGCTTTCTTT. The full variable domain, completed using reference TRBV7-8 and TRBJ1-1, is GAGVSQSPRYKVAKRGQDVALRCDPISGHVSLFWYQQALGQGPEFLTYFQNEAQLDKSGLPSDRFFAERPEGSVSTLKIQRTQQEDSAVYLCASNLAPGTEAFFGQGTRLTVV.

V and J are TRBV7-9 and TRBJ1-4; D remains ambiguous. The V gene's germline CDR1 is SEHNR and CDR2 FQNEAQ (reference sequence). The germline V and J ends were trimmed by 5 bases and 6 bases, with 19 bases remaining between them. This CDR3 spans 16 amino acids. CDR3 in DNA: TGTGCCAGCAGCCATAGACGTCTCGGGGTGGATGAAAAACTGTTTTTT. Amino acids: CASSHRRLGVDEKLFF.

The V and J genes are TRBV19 and TRBJ2-3, with D perhaps matching TRBD2 (6 bases). Germline V gene sequence: CDR1 LNHDA, CDR2 SQIVND (reference sequence). Trimming removed 3 bases from V and 1 base from J, with 14 bases in between. This CDR3 spans 16 amino acids. This CDR3 reads CASSMVETGGTDTQYF. CDR3 DNA sequence: TGTGCCAGTAGTATGGTTGAGACGGGAGGCACAGATACGCAGTATTTT.

This clone was detected ten times or more. This sample also contains other DNA sequences that code for the same CDR3. The chain employs TRBV5-1 and TRBJ2-1; D uncertain. Germline CDR1 reads SGHRS; CDR2 reads YFSETQ. Trimming cost V 0 bases and J 9 bases, with 7 bases left between them. The CDR3 totals 12 residues. The DNA of the CDR3 is TGCGCCAGCAGCTTGGTGGGTGGTGAGCAGTTCTTC. This sequence encodes CASSLVGGEQFF. The complete variable domain, with remaining parts taken from reference TRBV5-1 and TRBJ2-1, reads KAGVTQTPRYLIKTRGQQVTLSCSPISGHRSVSWYQQTPGQGLQFLFEYFSETQRNKGNFPGRFSGRQFSNSRSEMNVSTLELGDSALYLCASSLVGGEQFFGPGTRLTVL.

The chain recombines TRBV5-1 with TRBJ2-7; 7 bases agree with TRBD2. V dropped 3 bases and J dropped 0; count of bases not matched to a gene: 9. CDR3 length: 16 amino acids. CDR1 SGHRS and CDR2 YFSETQ come from the germline V gene. CDR3 protein: CASSSSTGTISYEQYF. The CDR3 nucleotides read TGCGCCAGCAGCTCTTCTACCGGGACTATCTCCTACGAGCAGTACTTC.

The rearrangement links TRBV25-1 to TRBJ2-5; D gene ambiguous. The germline CDR1 and CDR2 sequences are MGHDK and SYGVNS. The CDR3 is 16 amino acids. The V gene lost 8 bases and the J gene lost 4 bases, with 23 bases spanning the gap. CDR3 bases: TGTGCCAGCCCCGGGTGGGGTCGAAGCTCACCAGAGACCCAGTACTTC. Translating gives CASPGWGRSSPETQYF.

V usage is TRBV5-1 and J usage is TRBJ2-7; possible D gene TRBD2, 5 bases. Deletions cut 0 bases from V and 13 bases from J, with 20 bases between. Germline lookup yields CDR1 SGHRS and CDR2 YFSETQ. This CDR3 has 14 residues. The CDR3 nucleotides read TGCGCCAGCAGCTTGGGGCTGATGGGAGAAGTAGCCTACTTC. Its protein product is CASSLGLMGEVAYF.